These 29 T cell receptor beta chains were all obtained from the same sample, sequenced in a study of cytomegalovirus exposure and HLA in healthy donors. Primers for the PCR totalled 60 Vbeta and 13 Jbeta. Produced via immunoSEQ multiplex PCR; TCRdb's table is partial and in-frame only. This table has around 200,000 clones, 65% to 85% appearing once. Sequencing was carried out using PBMCs. The receptors were gathered from a man over 45 in good health and CMV-seronegative.

Remarks on this clone: In the same sample, other DNA sequences code for this CDR3. The rearrangement uses TRBV5-1 and TRBJ2-1, with D possibly TRBD2 on 6 matching bases. The CDR3 loop spans 13 amino acids. The V gene lost 3 bases and the J gene lost 5 bases, with 9 bases spanning the gap. Germline CDR1 reads SGHRS; CDR2 reads YFSETQ. Here the CDR3 reads CASSSGLNNEQFF. As DNA, the CDR3 is TGCGCCAGCAGCTCGGGACTCAACAATGAGCAGTTCTTC.

The chain combines TRBV6-1 with TRBJ2-5; D ambiguous. The CDR3 is 14 amino acids. V shed 2 bases and J shed 1 base, with 8 bases lying between them. Germline values: CDR1 MNHNS, CDR2 SASEGT. DNA of the CDR3: TGTGCCAGCAGTGAACTTCACAGCCAAGAGACCCAGTACTTC. This gives the protein CASSELHSQETQYF.

This clone has a handful of counts. The V and J genes are TRBV11-3 and TRBJ2-7; 12 bases map to TRBD2. After removal of 5 bases from V and 3 bases from J, the junction contained 5 bases not matched to a gene. In germline, CDR1 is SGHNT, CDR2 YENEEA. The CDR3 totals 15 residues. This chain's CDR3 is CASSPSGRADYEQYF. In DNA form, the CDR3 reads TGTGCCAGCAGCCCTAGCGGGAGGGCCGACTACGAGCAGTACTTC.

This clone was picked up a small number of times. The V gene is TRBV6-5, the J gene TRBJ1-5; the D gene is possibly TRBD1 (5 bases). The CDR3 length is 12 residues. CDR1 and CDR2 (germline): MNHEY, SVGAGI. The V gene lost 5 bases and the J gene lost 6 bases, with 8 bases spanning the gap. Here the CDR3 DNA reads TGTGCCAGCAGTCGGGGGGGTCAGCCCCAGCATTTT. Translation gives CASSRGGQPQHF.

V is TRBV25-1 and J is TRBJ2-1; 7 bases agree with TRBD2. CDR1 MGHDK and CDR2 SYGVNS come from the germline V gene. The V gene end was trimmed by 3 bases and the J gene end by 9 bases; junction bases not matched to a gene: 11. The CDR3 consists of 15 residues. CDR3 amino acids: CASSDPARPGGEQFF. The CDR3 nucleotides read TGTGCCAGCAGTGACCCCGCCCGACCGGGAGGTGAGCAGTTCTTC.

This clone was found once. V usage is TRBV5-1 and J usage is TRBJ2-2, with D possibly being TRBD1 (5 bases). Looked up from germline, CDR1 is SGHRS and CDR2 is YFSETQ. The CDR3 is 15 residues long. V lost 0 bases, J lost 3 bases, and 9 bases lay in between. CDR3 region: CASSLASGYTGELFF. CDR3 DNA: TGCGCCAGCAGCTTGGCGTCAGGGTACACCGGGGAGCTGTTTTTT.

This clone came up a few times. The V call is TRBV27, the J call TRBJ2-2; no clear D. The CDR3 consists of 13 residues. Trimming shortened V by 5 bases and J by 2 bases, and 6 bases separated the two germline ends. Germline-derived CDR1 and CDR2 are MNHEY and SMNVEV (reference sequence). The DNA for the CDR3 is TGTGCCAGCAGTCCTGTTAACACCGGGGAGCTGTTTTTT. It codes for CASSPVNTGELFF.

The chain is built from TRBV2 and TRBJ1-5; 8 bases fit TRBD1. The ends lost 7 bases at V and 2 bases at J; junction bases unmatched: 7. CDR3 length: 15 residues. The V gene's germline CDR1 is SNHLY and CDR2 FYNNEI. The CDR3 reads CASTPGGLGNQPQHF. Here the CDR3 DNA reads TGTGCCAGCACCCCAGGGGGCCTTGGCAATCAGCCCCAGCATTTT.

This clone occurred once. The rearrangement joins TRBV6-5 to TRBJ2-7; no clear D gene. The CDR3 totals 14 residues. The germline gives CDR1 MNHEY, CDR2 SVGAGI. The germline V and J ends were trimmed by 0 bases and 5 bases, with 11 bases remaining between them. The CDR3 here is CASSYSGPSHEQYF. Here the CDR3 DNA reads TGTGCCAGCAGTTACTCGGGCCCGAGCCACGAGCAGTACTTC.

V and J are TRBV5-4 and TRBJ2-3, with no clear D. The CDR3 extends over 13 amino acids. Germline lookup yields CDR1 SGHNT and CDR2 YYREEE (reference sequence). Trimming stripped 2 bases from V and 1 base from J, with 5 bases between. CDR3 protein: CASSFSGTDTQYF. The DNA for the CDR3 is TGTGCCAGCAGCTTCTCAGGCACAGATACGCAGTATTTT.

V and J are TRBV27 and TRBJ1-1; D possibly corresponds to TRBD1 (6 bases). Germline CDR1 reads MNHEY; CDR2 reads SMNVEV (reference sequence). V was pared by 5 bases and J by 2 bases, with 15 bases between. The CDR3 is 15 amino acids. In DNA form, the CDR3 reads TGTGCCAGCAGTCTCTTCCAGGGGAGCAACACTGAAGCTTTCTTT. Translating it yields CASSLFQGSNTEAFF.

The V gene is TRBV6-1, the J gene TRBJ1-6; no definite D call. The CDR3 extends over 15 amino acids. Germline assignment: CDR1 MNHNS and CDR2 SASEGT. Trimming left V 1 base short and J 2 bases short, with 6 bases between. CDR3 residues: CASSEGTAYNSPLHF. The DNA of the CDR3 is TGTGCCAGCAGTGAAGGAACAGCCTATAATTCACCCCTCCACTTT.

The rearrangement links TRBV4-2 to TRBJ2-1, with D possibly matching TRBD2 (5 bases). Germline lookup yields CDR1 LGHNA and CDR2 YNFKEQ. The CDR3 length is 13 residues. The CDR3 spells CAARSRNGDEQFF. The CDR3 nucleotides are TGTGCTGCCAGGTCTAGGAACGGGGATGAGCAGTTCTTC.

The V call is TRBV5-1, the J call TRBJ2-7, with D perhaps TRBD2 (6 bases). In germline, CDR1 is SGHRS, CDR2 YFSETQ. The CDR3 is 15 residues long. The germline V and J ends were trimmed by 1 base and 7 bases, with 18 bases remaining between them. The CDR3 reads CASSLIPSEGGEQYF. CDR3 DNA: TGCGCCAGCAGCTTGATCCCTAGCGAGGGTGGGGAGCAGTACTTC.

There are a few counts of this clone. The chain uses TRBV2 and TRBJ2-7; possible D gene TRBD1, 5 bases. Trimming removed 5 bases from V and 0 bases from J, with 11 bases in between. The germline V gene has CDR1 SNHLY and CDR2 FYNNEI. The CDR3 has 14 amino acids. The CDR3 protein is CASSTDRISYEQYF. Written as DNA, the CDR3 is TGTGCCAGCAGTACCGACAGAATCTCCTACGAGCAGTACTTC. Full variable domain (missing parts from reference TRBV2 and TRBJ2-7): EPEVTQTPSHQVTQMGQEVILRCVPISNHLYFYWYRQILGQKVEFLVSFYNNEISEKSEIFDDQFSVERPDGSNFTLKIRSTKLEDSAMYFCASSTDRISYEQYFGPGTRLTVT.

This sequence joins TRBV5-1 and TRBJ1-4, with D perhaps TRBD1 (5 bases). This CDR3 is 15 amino acids long. CDR1 SGHRS and CDR2 YFSETQ come from the germline V gene. V lost 4 bases to trimming and J lost 5 bases, with 15 bases between them. In DNA, the CDR3 is TGCGCCAGCAGCCCGCTCTGGGGGGAGAATGAAAAACTGTTTTTT. Translation: CASSPLWGENEKLFF. The variable domain in full, with the rest retrieved from reference TRBV5-1 and TRBJ1-4, is KAGVTQTPRYLIKTRGQQVTLSCSPISGHRSVSWYQQTPGQGLQFLFEYFSETQRNKGNFPGRFSGRQFSNSRSEMNVSTLELGDSALYLCASSPLWGENEKLFFGSGTQLSVL.

The V and J genes are TRBV4-2 and TRBJ2-5; 7 bases align to TRBD2. Trimming removed 1 base from V and 4 bases from J; junction bases left unmatched: 3. The CDR3 sequence is 14 residues long. Per germline, CDR1 LGHNA and CDR2 YNFKEQ. Here the CDR3 reads CASSQGVAGETQYF. CDR3 coding DNA: TGTGCCAGCAGCCAAGGTGTAGCGGGAGAGACCCAGTACTTC.

The rearrangement joins TRBV6-6 to TRBJ2-5; tentatively, D is TRBD2 (5 bases). The DNA end is a closer match to TRBJ2-7, so the J assignment may be wrong. Germline assignment: CDR1 MNHNY and CDR2 SVGAGI (reference sequence). This CDR3 comprises 14 residues. The CDR3 spells CASTREIGTYEQYF. CDR3 DNA sequence: TGTGCCAGCACAAGGGAGATCGGCACCTACGAGCAGTACTTC.

The chain is built from TRBV9 and TRBJ2-3; 10 nucleotides align to TRBD1. This CDR3 comprises 15 residues. J gave up 2 bases and V 4 bases, and 4 bases lay outside the gene matches. Per germline, CDR1 SGDLS and CDR2 YYNGEE. CDR3 in amino acids: CASSRGQGTTDTQYF. The CDR3 region has the DNA TGTGCCAGCAGCCGGGGACAGGGGACCACAGATACGCAGTATTTT.

V gene TRBV19 combines with J gene TRBJ1-2; a weak D match, TRBD1 (6 bases). CDR1 is LNHDA and CDR2 is SQIVND in the germline V gene (reference sequence). The CDR3 covers 13 residues. Trimming stripped 9 bases from V and 7 bases from J, with 18 bases between. This chain's CDR3 is CASSPGERRGYTF. CDR3 nucleotide sequence: TGTGCCAGCTCTCCAGGGGAACGGCGTGGCTACACCTTC.

The chain links TRBV18 to TRBJ2-7, with 7 bases lining up with TRBD2. The CDR3 covers 13 residues. V trimming: 3 bases; J trimming: 5 bases; junction bases outside the gene matches: 4. Germline values: CDR1 KGHSH, CDR2 LQKENI. In DNA form, the CDR3 reads TGTGCCAGCTCACCGTATAGCGGGCACGAGCAGTACTTC. As protein: CASSPYSGHEQYF.

The chain carries TRBV2 and TRBJ1-2; TRBD1 aligns across 9 bases. Germline V gene data show CDR1 as SNHLY and CDR2 as FYNNEI. CDR3 length equals 14 residues. J gave up 5 bases and V 7 bases, and 8 bases lay outside the gene matches. The CDR3 sequence: CASTQTGGFYGYTF. Written as DNA, the CDR3 is TGTGCCAGCACCCAAACAGGGGGCTTTTATGGCTACACCTTC.

CDR3 region: CASSFGRGQETQYF. The CDR3 nucleotides read TGTGCCAGCAGCTTCGGGCGGGGTCAAGAGACCCAGTACTTC. The gene calls are TRBV7-3 and TRBJ2-5, with D perhaps matching TRBD2 (6 bases). The CDR3 loop spans 14 amino acids. Trimming took 3 bases from V and 2 from J, leaving 10 bases between them. CDR1 and CDR2 (germline): SGHTA, FQGTGA.

The chain carries TRBV12-5 and TRBJ2-3; 7 positions match TRBD1. Trimming took 2 bases from V and 11 from J; bases not matched to a gene: 10. CDR1 is LGHNT and CDR2 is FRNRAP in the germline V gene. The CDR3 is made up of 14 amino acids. The CDR3 reads CASGLSYRGEKQYF. The CDR3 region has the DNA TGTGCTAGTGGTTTGTCCTACAGGGGAGAAAAGCAGTATTTT.

V is TRBV7-3 and J is TRBJ2-2; D is possibly TRBD2 (5 bases). V was pared by 5 bases and J by 5 bases, with 9 bases between. Germline-derived CDR1 and CDR2 are SGHTA and FQGTGA. The CDR3 has 13 residues. The CDR3 loop reads CASSPTGTGELFF. The CDR3 bases are TGTGCCAGCAGCCCGACGGGGACCGGGGAGCTGTTTTTT. The full variable domain, its missing parts supplied by reference TRBV7-3 and TRBJ2-2, is GAGVSQTPSNKVTEKGKYVELRCDPISGHTALYWYRQSLGQGPEFLIYFQGTGAADDSGLPNDRFFAVRPEGSVSTLKIQRTERGDSAVYLCASSPTGTGELFFGEGSRLTVL.

CDR3 protein: CASSPLAGQGVAFF. CDR3 bases: TGTGCCAGCAGTCCCTTGGCGGGACAGGGAGTAGCTTTCTTT. The chain joins TRBV28 to TRBJ1-1; 9 bases align to TRBD1. V shed 5 bases and J 10 bases; nucleotides not matched to a gene: 11. The CDR3 totals 14 residues. Germline CDR1 and CDR2: MDHEN and SYDVKM.

The rearrangement links TRBV11-2 to TRBJ2-7; the D is unclear. The V gene's germline CDR1 is SGHAT and CDR2 FQNNGV. V was pared by 0 bases and J by 4 bases, with 7 bases between. The CDR3 covers 13 residues. This chain's CDR3 is CASSLESGYEQYF. CDR3 in DNA: TGTGCCAGCAGCTTAGAGTCCGGTTACGAGCAGTACTTC.

The chain joins TRBV30 to TRBJ1-5; D perhaps matches TRBD1 (6 bases). This CDR3 is 17 amino acids long. V lost 0 bases and J 0 bases, leaving 15 bases between the germline ends. Germline CDR1 GTSNPN, CDR2 SVGIG (reference sequence). The DNA for the CDR3 is TGTGCCTGGAGTGTACTAGGACAGAAATATAGCAATCAGCCCCAGCATTTT. It is translated as CAWSVLGQKYSNQPQHF. The entire variable domain, with the rest obtained from reference TRBV30 and TRBJ1-5, is as follows: SQTIHQWPATLVQPVGSPLSLECTVEGTSNPNLYWYRQAAGRGLQLLFYSVGIGQISSEVPQNLSASRPQDRQFILSSKKLLLSDSGFYLCAWSVLGQKYSNQPQHFGDGTRLSIL.

The chain links TRBV18 to TRBJ2-7; 9 bases line up with TRBD1. Trimming removed 2 bases from V and 3 bases from J; junction bases left unmatched: 2. This CDR3 comprises 14 residues. Germline CDR1 reads KGHSH; CDR2 reads LQKENI. The CDR3 region has the DNA TGTGCCAGCTCACCAGGGACAGGGCGCTACGAGCAGTACTTC. It encodes CASSPGTGRYEQYF.